This record concerns one TCR beta chain sequence. Antigen: not known. This sample was taken from a study of T cell responses to AZD1222 COVID-19 vaccine. Regarding the study as a whole: Elevations in Spike-specific TCR breadth and depth followed administration of two AZD1222 doses. Clonal diversity was possibly underestimated, and the donors were mostly white British, with more females. Among spike-specific TCRs, nearly half reportedly target unmutated variant regions. Repertoire sampling occurred only after the peak T cell response.

V dropped 4 bases and J dropped 1; count of bases not matched to a gene: 11. The CDR3 runs 16 residues. Germline V gene sequence: CDR1 SGHDT, CDR2 YYEEEE. The protocol was immunoSEQ multiplex PCR, while the TCRdb copy is restricted to in-frame clones and leaves out a portion. The sample holds about 100,000 clones, roughly 90% seen once. The specimen comprised peripheral blood, sampled on day 0 of AZD1222 vaccination. The receptor's source is an adult in good health. The chain combines TRBV5-6 with TRBJ2-7; 7 bases map to TRBD1. The CDR3 nucleotides are TGTGCCAGCAGCGTACCCGGGACAGTGGAATCCTACGAGCAGTACTTC. This gives the protein CASSVPGTVESYEQYF. Full variable domain (remainder filled in from reference TRBV5-6 and TRBJ2-7): DAGVTQSPTHLIKTRGQQVTLRCSPKSGHDTVSWYQQALGQGPQFIFQYYEEEERQRGNFPDRFSGHQFPNYSSELNVNALLLGDSALYLCASSVPGTVESYEQYFGPGTRLTVT.